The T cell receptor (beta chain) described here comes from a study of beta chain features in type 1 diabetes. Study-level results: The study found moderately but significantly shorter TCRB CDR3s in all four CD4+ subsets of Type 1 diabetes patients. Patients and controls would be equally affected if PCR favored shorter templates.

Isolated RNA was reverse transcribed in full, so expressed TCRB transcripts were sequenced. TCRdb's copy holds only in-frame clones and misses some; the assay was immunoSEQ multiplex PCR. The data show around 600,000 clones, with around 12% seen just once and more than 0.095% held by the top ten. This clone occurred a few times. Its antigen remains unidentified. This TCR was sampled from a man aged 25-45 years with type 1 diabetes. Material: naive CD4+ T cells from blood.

The CDR3 DNA reads as TGTGCCAGTACCCCAGAGGGGGAAAAAGCACGAGAGCAGTTCTTC. Its protein product is CASTPEGEKAREQFF. The chain uses TRBV19 and TRBJ2-1; D is perhaps TRBD1 (6 bases). Germline V gives CDR1 LNHDA, CDR2 SQIVND (reference sequence). This CDR3 comprises 15 residues. The V end was cut by 7 bases, the J end by 10 bases, with 23 bases between.